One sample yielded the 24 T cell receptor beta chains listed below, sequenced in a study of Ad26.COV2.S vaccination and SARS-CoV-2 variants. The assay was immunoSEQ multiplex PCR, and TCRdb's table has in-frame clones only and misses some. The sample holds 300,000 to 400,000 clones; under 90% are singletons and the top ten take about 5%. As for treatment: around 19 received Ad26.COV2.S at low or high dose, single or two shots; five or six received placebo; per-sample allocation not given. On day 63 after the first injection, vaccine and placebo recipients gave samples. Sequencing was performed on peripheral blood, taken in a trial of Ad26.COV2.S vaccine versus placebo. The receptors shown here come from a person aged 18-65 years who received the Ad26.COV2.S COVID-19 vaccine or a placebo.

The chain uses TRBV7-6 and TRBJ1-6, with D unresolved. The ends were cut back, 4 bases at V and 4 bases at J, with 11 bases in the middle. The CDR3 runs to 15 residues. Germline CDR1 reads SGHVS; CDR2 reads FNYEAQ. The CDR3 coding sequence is TGTGCCAGCAGCTCAACGGAGGGTTATAATTCACCCCTCCACTTT. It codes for CASSSTEGYNSPLHF. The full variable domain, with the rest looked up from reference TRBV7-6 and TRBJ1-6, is GAGVSQSPRYKVTKRGQDVALRCDPISGHVSLYWYRQALGQGPEFLTYFNYEAQQDKSGLPNDRFSAERPEGSISTLTIQRTEQRDSAMYRCASSSTEGYNSPLHFGNGTRLTVT.

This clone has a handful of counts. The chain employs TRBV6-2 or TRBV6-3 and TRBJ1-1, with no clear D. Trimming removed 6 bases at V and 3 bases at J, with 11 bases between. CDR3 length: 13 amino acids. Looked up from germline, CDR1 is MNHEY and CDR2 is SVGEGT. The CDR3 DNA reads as TGTGCCAGCAGCCTGACAAGTTACACTGAAGCTTTCTTT. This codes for CASSLTSYTEAFF.

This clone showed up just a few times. DNA of the CDR3: TGTGCCAGCGGACCCCTAGGTTCACCCCTCCACTTT. This encodes CASGPLGSPLHF. The chain recombines TRBV27 with TRBJ1-6; D not certain. The CDR3 has 12 residues. The ends were cut back, 8 bases at V and 9 bases at J, with 11 bases in the middle. Germline V lookup: CDR1 MNHEY, CDR2 SMNVEV (reference sequence).

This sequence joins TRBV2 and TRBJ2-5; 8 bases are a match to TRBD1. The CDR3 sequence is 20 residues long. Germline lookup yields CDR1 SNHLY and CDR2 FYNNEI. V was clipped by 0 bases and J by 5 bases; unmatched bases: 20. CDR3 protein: CASSEASGSRYWTGMETQYF. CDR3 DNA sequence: TGTGCCAGCAGTGAAGCGTCCGGGTCAAGGTATTGGACAGGGATGGAGACCCAGTACTTC.

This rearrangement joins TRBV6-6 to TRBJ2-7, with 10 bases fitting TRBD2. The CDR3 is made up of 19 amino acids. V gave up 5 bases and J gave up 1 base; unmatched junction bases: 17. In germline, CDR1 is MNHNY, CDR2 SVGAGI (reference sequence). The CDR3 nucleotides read TGTGCCAGCAGTCCCCGGGGGCTAGCGGGGGCCGAGGGTTCCTACGAGCAGTACTTC. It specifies CASSPRGLAGAEGSYEQYF.

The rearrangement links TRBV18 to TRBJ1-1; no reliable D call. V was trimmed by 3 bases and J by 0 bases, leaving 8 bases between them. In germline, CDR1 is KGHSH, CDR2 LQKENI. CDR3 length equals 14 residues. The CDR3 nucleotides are TGTGCCAGCTCACCCGGACTTTTGAACACTGAAGCTTTCTTT. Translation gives CASSPGLLNTEAFF.

CDR3 sequence reads: CASSQEEWGQGSYGYTF. CDR3 bases: TGCGCCAGCAGCCAAGAAGAATGGGGACAGGGCAGTTATGGCTACACCTTC. This sequence joins TRBV4-3 and TRBJ1-2; 9 nucleotides agree with TRBD1. This CDR3 contains 17 residues. J lost 5 bases, V lost 0 bases, and 10 bases had no gene match. Germline assignment: CDR1 LGHNA and CDR2 YSLEER.

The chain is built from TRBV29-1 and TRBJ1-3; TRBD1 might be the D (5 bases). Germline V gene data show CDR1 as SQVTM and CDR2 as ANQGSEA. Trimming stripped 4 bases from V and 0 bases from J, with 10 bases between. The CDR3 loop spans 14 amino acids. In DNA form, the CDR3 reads TGCAGCGTTGGGGGGGTCAGCTCTGGAAACACCATATATTTT. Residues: CSVGGVSSGNTIYF.

The CDR3 region is CASSLMDRGNYGYTF. CDR3 bases: TGTGCCAGCAGCTTGATGGACAGGGGAAACTATGGCTACACCTTC. The chain employs TRBV5-6 and TRBJ1-2; 9 nucleotides line up with TRBD1. This CDR3 spans 15 amino acids. The V and J ends lost 1 base and 2 bases, in that order; junction bases with no gene match: 3. Germline loops: CDR1 SGHDT, CDR2 YYEEEE.

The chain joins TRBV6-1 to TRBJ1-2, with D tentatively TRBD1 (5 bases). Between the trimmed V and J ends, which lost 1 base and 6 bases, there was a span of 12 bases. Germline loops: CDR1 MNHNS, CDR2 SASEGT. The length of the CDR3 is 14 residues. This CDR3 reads CASSEDQGFHGYTF. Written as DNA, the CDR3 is TGTGCCAGCAGTGAAGATCAGGGCTTTCATGGCTACACCTTC.

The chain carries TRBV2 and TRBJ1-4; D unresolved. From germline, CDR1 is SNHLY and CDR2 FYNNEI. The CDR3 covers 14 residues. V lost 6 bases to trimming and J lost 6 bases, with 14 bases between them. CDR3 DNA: TGTGCCAGCAGCGGGAACAGTGTTTATGAAAAACTGTTTTTT. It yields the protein CASSGNSVYEKLFF. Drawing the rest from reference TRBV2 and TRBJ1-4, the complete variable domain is EPEVTQTPSHQVTQMGQEVILRCVPISNHLYFYWYRQILGQKVEFLVSFYNNEISEKSEIFDDQFSVERPDGSNFTLKIRSTKLEDSAMYFCASSGNSVYEKLFFGSGTQLSVL.

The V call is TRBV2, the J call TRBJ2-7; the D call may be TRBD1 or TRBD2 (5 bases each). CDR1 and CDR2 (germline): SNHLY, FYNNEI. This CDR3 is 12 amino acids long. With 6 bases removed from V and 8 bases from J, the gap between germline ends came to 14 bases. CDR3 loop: CASRDVRGQQYV. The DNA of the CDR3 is TGTGCCAGCAGAGATGTGAGGGGTCAGCAGTACGTC.

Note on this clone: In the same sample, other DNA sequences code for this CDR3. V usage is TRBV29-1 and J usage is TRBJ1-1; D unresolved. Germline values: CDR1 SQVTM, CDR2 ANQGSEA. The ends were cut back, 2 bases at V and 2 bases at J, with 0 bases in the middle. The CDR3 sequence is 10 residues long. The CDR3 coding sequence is TGCAGCGTTGAAAACACTGAAGCTTTCTTT. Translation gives CSVENTEAFF.

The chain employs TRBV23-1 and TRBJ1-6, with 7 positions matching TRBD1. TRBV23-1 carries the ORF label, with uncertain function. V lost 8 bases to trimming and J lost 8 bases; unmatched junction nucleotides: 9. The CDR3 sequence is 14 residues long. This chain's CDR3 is CASGNGTVDSPLHF. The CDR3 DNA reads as TGCGCCAGCGGGAATGGGACAGTGGATTCACCCCTCCACTTT.

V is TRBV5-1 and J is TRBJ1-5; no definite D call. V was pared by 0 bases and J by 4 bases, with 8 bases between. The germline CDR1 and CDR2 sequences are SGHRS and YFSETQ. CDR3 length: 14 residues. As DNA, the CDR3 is TGCGCCAGCAGCTTGGACAGTCCTAATCAGCCCCAGCATTTT. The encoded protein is CASSLDSPNQPQHF.

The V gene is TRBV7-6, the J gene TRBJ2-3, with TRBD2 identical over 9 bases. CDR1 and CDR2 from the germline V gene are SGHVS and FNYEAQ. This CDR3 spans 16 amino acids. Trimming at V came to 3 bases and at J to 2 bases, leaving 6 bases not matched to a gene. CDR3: CASSFGTSRLTDTQYF. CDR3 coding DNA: TGTGCCAGCAGCTTCGGGACTAGCCGTCTCACAGATACGCAGTATTTT. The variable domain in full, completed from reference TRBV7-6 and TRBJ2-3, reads GAGVSQSPRYKVTKRGQDVALRCDPISGHVSLYWYRQALGQGPEFLTYFNYEAQQDKSGLPNDRFSAERPEGSISTLTIQRTEQRDSAMYRCASSFGTSRLTDTQYFGPGTRLTVL.

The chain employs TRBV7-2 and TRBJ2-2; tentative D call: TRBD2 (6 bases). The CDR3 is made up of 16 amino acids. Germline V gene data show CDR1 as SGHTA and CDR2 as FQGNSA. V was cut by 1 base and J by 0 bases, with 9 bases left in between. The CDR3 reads CASSLGAGTNTGELFF. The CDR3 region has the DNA TGTGCCAGCAGCTTAGGGGCGGGGACGAACACCGGGGAGCTGTTTTTT. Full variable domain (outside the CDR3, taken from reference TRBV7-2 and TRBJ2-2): GAGVSQSPSNKVTEKGKDVELRCDPISGHTALYWYRQSLGQGLEFLIYFQGNSAPDKSGLPSDRFSAERTGGSVSTLTIQRTQQEDSAVYLCASSLGAGTNTGELFFGEGSRLTVL.

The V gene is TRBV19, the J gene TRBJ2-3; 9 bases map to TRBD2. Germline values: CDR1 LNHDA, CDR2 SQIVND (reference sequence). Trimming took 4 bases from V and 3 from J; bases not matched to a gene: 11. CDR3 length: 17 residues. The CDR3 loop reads CASSTPELAGLTDTQYF. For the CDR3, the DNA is TGTGCCAGTAGTACCCCCGAGCTAGCGGGATTGACAGATACGCAGTATTTT.

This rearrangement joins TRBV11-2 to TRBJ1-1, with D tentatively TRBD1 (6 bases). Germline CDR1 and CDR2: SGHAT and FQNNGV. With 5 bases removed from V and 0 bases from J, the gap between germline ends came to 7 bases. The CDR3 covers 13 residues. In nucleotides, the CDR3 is TGTGCCAGCAGCACAGGGATGAACACTGAAGCTTTCTTT. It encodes CASSTGMNTEAFF.

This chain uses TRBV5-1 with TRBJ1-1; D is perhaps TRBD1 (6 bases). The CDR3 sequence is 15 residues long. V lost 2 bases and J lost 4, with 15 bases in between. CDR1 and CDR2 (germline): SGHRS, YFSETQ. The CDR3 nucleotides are TGCGCCAGCAGCTTAGGAACAGGGCTGGGCACTGAAGCTTTCTTT. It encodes CASSLGTGLGTEAFF.

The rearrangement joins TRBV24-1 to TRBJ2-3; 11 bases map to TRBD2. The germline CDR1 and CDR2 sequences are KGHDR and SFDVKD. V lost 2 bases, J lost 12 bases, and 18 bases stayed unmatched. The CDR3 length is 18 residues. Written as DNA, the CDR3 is TGTGCCACCAGTGATTCCCCTGGGACTAGCGGCTACGTAGGGCCCCAGTATTTT. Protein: CATSDSPGTSGYVGPQYF.

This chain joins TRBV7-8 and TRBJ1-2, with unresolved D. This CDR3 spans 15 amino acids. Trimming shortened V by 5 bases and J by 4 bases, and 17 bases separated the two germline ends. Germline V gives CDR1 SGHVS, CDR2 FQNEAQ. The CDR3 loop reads CASSRLRPITYGYTF. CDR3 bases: TGTGCCAGCAGCCGACTAAGGCCGATTACCTATGGCTACACCTTC.

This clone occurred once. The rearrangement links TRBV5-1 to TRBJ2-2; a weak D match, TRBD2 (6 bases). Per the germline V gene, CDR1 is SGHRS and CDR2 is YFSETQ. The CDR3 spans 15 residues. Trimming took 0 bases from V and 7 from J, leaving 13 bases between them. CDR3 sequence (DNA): TGCGCCAGCAGCTTGGAGGTGGGAGGCAACGGGGAGCTGTTTTTT. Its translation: CASSLEVGGNGELFF.

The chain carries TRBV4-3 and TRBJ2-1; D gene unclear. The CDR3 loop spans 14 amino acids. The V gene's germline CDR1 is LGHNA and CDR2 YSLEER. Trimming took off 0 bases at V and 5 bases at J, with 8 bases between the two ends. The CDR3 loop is CASSQERRHNEQFF. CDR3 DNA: TGCGCCAGCAGCCAAGAGCGACGGCACAATGAGCAGTTCTTC.